This T cell receptor (beta chain) was recovered during a study of shared clonotypes between healthy human individuals. The split of CD4+ cells yielded CD45RA+ naive and CD45RA-negative memory subsets. A deep-level run was used for the assay. This table comes from immunoSEQ multiplex PCR, and its TCRdb copy is limited to in-frame clones, with some not included. The table records 650,000 to 750,000 clones, around 72% of them present only once. Note on this clone: Its antigen remains unidentified.

Study outcomes and limitations: The expectation was that sequencing depth would affect clonotype sharing among donors. Relative to their counterparts shared across all four donors, non-shared clonotypes exhibited diminished generation probabilities.

Germline V gives CDR1 SGHDT, CDR2 YYEEEE. V was pared by 2 bases and J by 0 bases, with 3 bases of the junction left unmatched. This CDR3 spans 15 amino acids. J is TRBJ2-7 and V is TRBV5-6; 9 bases align to TRBD2. This sequence was found in a woman under 40 in good health. Sequencing was performed on memory CD4+ T cells sorted from blood. The sample's subset: CD45RA-negative fraction. As DNA, the CDR3 is TGTGCCAGCAGCTTTATAGCGGGAGACTCCTACGAGCAGTACTTC. Protein sequence: CASSFIAGDSYEQYF.